A selection of T cell receptor beta chains follows, all from one sample in a study of T cells in Graves' hyperthyroidism and ophthalmopathy. Each CDR3 protein gets one entry after TCRdb re-called the multiplex PCR reads with MiXCR. The sample yields approximately 430,000 distinct CDR3 sequences, about 15% seen once. The sequencing input was blood. The receptors originated from a woman between 18 and 29 years old with Graves' hyperthyroidism. Both conserved end residues are part of each CDR3. A D gene is named only where the DNA matches it firmly. Where a row states a size, it is once, few, many or the class of an expanded clone; other rows omit it.

clone size	V gene	D gene	J gene	CDR3 protein	CDR3 DNA
many	TRBV7-9	TRBD2	TRBJ2-4	CASSLTTGGSKNIQYF	TGTGCCAGCAGCTTAACAACGGGGGGTTCCAAAAACATTCAGTACTTC
many	TRBV14	NA	TRBJ1-2	CASSLVGASVYTF	TGTGCCAGCAGTCTCGTAGGAGCTTCGGTCTACACCTTC
NA	TRBV6-2/TRBV6-3	TRBD2	TRBJ2-1	CASSYTSGRPHNEQFF	TGTGCCAGCAGTTATACTAGCGGGAGGCCCCACAATGAGCAGTTCTTC
NA	TRBV6-1	TRBD2	TRBJ2-5	CASSDGLADQETQYF	TGTGCCAGCAGCGACGGACTAGCAGACCAAGAGACCCAGTACTTC
few	TRBV20-1	NA	TRBJ1-2	CSARNSNYGYTF	TGCAGTGCTAGGAACAGTAACTATGGCTACACCTTC
NA	TRBV27	TRBD1	TRBJ2-7	CASRHGDRGYGEQYF	TGTGCCAGCAGACACGGGGACAGGGGATACGGCGAGCAGTACTTC
NA	TRBV20-1	NA	TRBJ2-3	CSVRTVALGTNTQYF	TGCAGTGTTCGGACGGTGGCTCTCGGCACAAATACGCAGTATTTT
many	TRBV29-1	TRBD1	TRBJ2-1	CSVEQQGVWREQFF	TGCAGCGTTGAACAACAGGGGGTTTGGAGAGAGCAGTTCTTC
few	TRBV5-1	TRBD2	TRBJ2-5	CASSGTGRAGETQYF	TGCGCCAGCAGCGGGACCGGGAGGGCGGGAGAGACCCAGTACTTC
many	TRBV28	NA	TRBJ1-4	CASSSRNRVDEKLFF	TGTGCCAGCAGCTCAAGGAACAGGGTGGATGAAAAACTGTTTTTT
many	TRBV30	NA	TRBJ1-2	CAWDPGRYGYTF	TGTGCCTGGGATCCAGGACGCTATGGCTACACCTTC
few	TRBV25-1	TRBD1	TRBJ1-2	CASSGDYRGGYTF	TGTGCCAGCAGTGGGGATTACAGGGGAGGCTACACCTTC
many	TRBV3-1	NA	TRBJ2-3	CASSHIGRESTDTQYF	TGTGCCAGCAGCCATATTGGACGGGAGAGCACAGATACGCAGTATTTT
NA	TRBV10-3	NA	TRBJ2-2	CAISESDFVELFF	TGTGCCATCAGTGAGTCGGACTTCGTTGAGCTGTTTTTT
NA	TRBV7-8	NA	TRBJ2-5	CASSFAARGGETQYF	TGTGCCAGCAGCTTCGCAGCCAGAGGGGGAGAGACCCAGTACTTC
few	TRBV20-1	TRBD2	TRBJ2-1	CSALTSGGASHNEQFF	TGCAGTGCTTTGACTAGCGGGGGGGCATCGCACAATGAGCAGTTCTTC
many	TRBV27	TRBD2	TRBJ2-1	CASSLGLAGNNEQFF	TGTGCCAGCAGTTTAGGGCTAGCGGGGAACAATGAGCAGTTCTTC